Below, 21 T cell receptor beta chains from the same sample are listed, as sequenced in a study of cytomegalovirus exposure and HLA in healthy donors (dated by TCRdb to the late 2010s). Preparation of the library involved the immunoSEQ multiplex PCR assay. The table was pulled from immuneACCESS by TCRdb, which kept in-frame rearrangements only. Such tables lose some clones; where checked, under half of the loss comes from unresolved V genes, and the rest has no known cause. The sample table holds roughly 140,000 clones, of which 85% to 90% were seen once. The ten largest clones represent around 3.2% of the sample. The sequenced material came from PBMCs. The receptors were gathered from a young woman in good health and CMV-seropositive.

The chain couples TRBV9 to TRBJ2-7, with D possibly TRBD2 on 6 matching bases. CDR3 size: 13 residues. Germline-derived CDR1 and CDR2 are SGDLS and YYNGEE. V dropped 0 bases and J dropped 6 bases, with 10 bases sitting between them. CDR3 sequence: CASSVGLGGEQYF. CDR3 in DNA: TGTGCCAGCAGCGTAGGCCTCGGGGGCGAGCAGTACTTC.

The chain couples TRBV5-4 to TRBJ2-7; D might be TRBD2 (6 bases). Germline CDR1 SGHNT, CDR2 YYREEE (reference sequence). The CDR3 runs 13 residues. Trimming stripped 4 bases from V and 0 bases from J, with 8 bases between. The DNA of the CDR3 is TGTGCCAGCAGCCCGGGGGTCTCCTACGAGCAGTACTTC. Protein sequence: CASSPGVSYEQYF.

The table lists this clone with a few counts. The chain combines TRBV15 with TRBJ2-1; 11 bases agree with TRBD2. With V trimmed by 0 bases and J by 7 bases, 8 bases remained unmatched. This CDR3 has 17 amino acids. CDR1 is LNHNV, CDR2 YYDKDF, per germline (reference sequence). CDR3 residues: CATSRDLLAGVLNEQFF. The CDR3 DNA is TGTGCCACCAGCAGAGATTTACTAGCGGGAGTTCTGAATGAGCAGTTCTTC.

This clone was seen only once. The chain links TRBV29-1 to TRBJ2-1, with TRBD1 matching 9 bases. V gave up 6 bases and J gave up 2 bases; unmatched junction bases: 5. Per germline, CDR1 SQVTM and CDR2 ANQGSEA. The CDR3 sequence is 14 residues long. CDR3 nucleotides: TGCAGCGTCTCGGACAGGGGACCCTACAATGAGCAGTTCTTC. Translating gives CSVSDRGPYNEQFF.

The chain couples TRBV6-5 to TRBJ2-7, with 10 bases fitting TRBD1. V lost 7 bases to trimming and J lost 5 bases; unmatched junction nucleotides: 5. The CDR3 extends over 13 amino acids. The V gene's germline CDR1 is MNHEY and CDR2 SVGAGI. For the CDR3, the DNA is TGTGCCAGCACTGATGGACAGGGGGACGAGCAGTACTTC. Its translation is CASTDGQGDEQYF.

The genes are TRBV4-1 and TRBJ2-7, with D tentatively TRBD2 (5 bases). The CDR3 is 14 amino acids. Germline V gene data show CDR1 as MGHRA and CDR2 as YSYEKL. The ends were cut back, 4 bases at V and 6 bases at J, with 16 bases in the middle. The CDR3 DNA is TGCGCCAGCAGCCTCCGGGAAGAGGGTAGCGAGCAGTACTTC. The encoded protein is CASSLREEGSEQYF.

The gene calls are TRBV5-1 and TRBJ2-1; TRBD2 aligns across 9 bases. V was pared by 0 bases and J by 0 bases, with 1 base of the junction left unmatched. Germline V lookup: CDR1 SGHRS, CDR2 YFSETQ. The CDR3 extends over 16 amino acids. Here the CDR3 reads CASSLGLAASYNEQFF. The CDR3 DNA sequence: TGCGCCAGCAGCTTGGGACTAGCGGCCTCCTACAATGAGCAGTTCTTC.

This clone was counted only a few times. CDR3 amino acids: CAISESRTSGELFF. The CDR3 nucleotides read TGTGCCATCAGTGAGTCGAGGACTAGCGGGGAGCTGTTTTTT. This chain links TRBV10-3 with TRBJ2-2, with TRBD2 matching over 7 bases. Germline-derived CDR1 and CDR2 are ENHRY and SYGVKD. The trim removed 0 bases at V and 7 bases at J, leaving 2 bases unmatched. The CDR3 has 14 residues.

V usage is TRBV30 and J usage is TRBJ2-7; 10 nucleotides line up with TRBD2. The V gene end was trimmed by 7 bases and the J gene end by 6 bases; junction bases not matched to a gene: 21. Looked up from germline, CDR1 is GTSNPN and CDR2 is SVGIG (reference sequence). The CDR3 runs to 17 residues. The CDR3 region is CASDPRTSGGTIGEQYF. The DNA for the CDR3 is TGTGCCTCCGACCCACGGACTAGCGGAGGGACAATCGGCGAGCAGTACTTC.

The table lists this clone with a count of one. V and J are TRBV2 and TRBJ2-1; D gene unclear. Deletions cut 7 bases from V and 10 bases from J, with 5 bases between. The CDR3 sequence is 9 residues long. Per germline, CDR1 SNHLY and CDR2 FYNNEI. The CDR3 here is CASNREQFF. The CDR3 nucleotides read TGTGCCAGCAACCGGGAGCAGTTCTTC.

The rearrangement links TRBV11-2 to TRBJ2-2; D gene uncertain. Trimming removed 3 bases from V and 4 bases from J, with 6 bases in between. The germline CDR1 and CDR2 sequences are SGHAT and FQNNGV. The CDR3 sequence is 13 residues long. CDR3: CASSFTGTGELFF. CDR3 nucleotide sequence: TGTGCCAGCAGCTTTACTGGCACCGGGGAGCTGTTTTTT.

The chain joins TRBV4-3 to TRBJ2-1; 7 bases fit TRBD1. Germline V gene data show CDR1 as LGHNA and CDR2 as YSLEER. V trimming: 8 bases; J trimming: 8 bases; junction bases outside the gene matches: 9. The CDR3 has 13 residues. The CDR3 region has the DNA TGCGCCAGCCGAGCGCAGGGGGTCGATGAGCAGTTCTTC. It codes for CASRAQGVDEQFF.

The V and J genes are TRBV6-5 and TRBJ2-5; maybe TRBD2 (6 bases). Trimming took off 2 bases at V and 1 base at J, with 11 bases between the two ends. The CDR3 is 15 amino acids. CDR1 is MNHEY, CDR2 SVGAGI, per germline. CDR3 amino acids: CASSYTGAPQETQYF. DNA of the CDR3: TGTGCCAGCAGTTACACGGGAGCCCCCCAAGAGACCCAGTACTTC.

The chain joins TRBV4-1 to TRBJ2-3, with a tentative D call TRBD1 (5 bases). The CDR3 extends over 15 amino acids. Germline assignment: CDR1 MGHRA and CDR2 YSYEKL. Trimming left V 2 bases short and J 1 base short, with 10 bases between. CDR3 nucleotides: TGCGCCAGCAGCCAATTCCCGACAGGCACAGATACGCAGTATTTT. Amino acids: CASSQFPTGTDTQYF.

V gene TRBV11-3 combines with J gene TRBJ2-5; no firm D call. V was trimmed by 4 bases and J by 4 bases, leaving 16 bases between them. CDR1 is SGHNT, CDR2 YENEEA, per germline. The CDR3 spans 15 residues. CDR3 nucleotides: TGTGCCAGCAGCTCTGAGGTTAGCACTTCAGAGACCCAGTACTTC. It codes for CASSSEVSTSETQYF.

The chain is built from TRBV28 and TRBJ2-1; TRBD2 might be the D (5 bases). This CDR3 comprises 11 residues. With 6 bases removed from V and 15 bases from J, the gap between germline ends came to 15 bases. The V gene's germline CDR1 is MDHEN and CDR2 SYDVKM. Here the CDR3 DNA reads TGTGCCAGCAGCCGGGGATCACTCCCGTTCTTC. Protein sequence: CASSRGSLPFF.

J is TRBJ2-7 and V is TRBV28; the match to TRBD1 covers 7 bases. There are 15 residues in the CDR3. Germline trimming cut 4 bases from V and 3 bases from J; bases unmatched to any gene: 9. The germline V gene encodes CDR1 MDHEN and CDR2 SYDVKM. The CDR3 sequence: CASSSYQTGSYEQYF. The CDR3 DNA is TGTGCCAGCAGTTCATACCAGACAGGGAGCTACGAGCAGTACTTC.

The genes are TRBV28 and TRBJ2-3; D gene unclear. The CDR3 is made up of 14 amino acids. V shed 7 bases and J shed 5 bases, with 16 bases lying between them. The germline CDR1 and CDR2 sequences are MDHEN and SYDVKM. For the CDR3, the DNA is TGTGCCAGCATTCTCCGGGTGCGCGGAGATACGCAGTATTTT. It yields the protein CASILRVRGDTQYF.

This clone was picked up one time. The chain has TRBV29-1 and TRBJ2-7; 11 bases align to TRBD2. The length of the CDR3 is 13 residues. The V gene end was trimmed by 6 bases and the J gene end by 7 bases; junction bases not matched to a gene: 8. Germline values: CDR1 SQVTM, CDR2 ANQGSEA. CDR3 nucleotides: TGCAGCGTCCAGACTAGCGGGAAAGTTGAGCAGTACTTC. Its protein product is CSVQTSGKVEQYF.

This clone turned up a few times. J is TRBJ1-1 and V is TRBV18; TRBD1 might be the D (6 bases). The CDR3 totals 15 residues. The V and J ends lost 3 bases and 0 bases respectively, with 11 bases between them. CDR1 KGHSH and CDR2 LQKENI come from the germline V gene. The CDR3 nucleotides are TGTGCCAGCTCACCGAGGACAGACATGAACACTGAAGCTTTCTTT. This sequence encodes CASSPRTDMNTEAFF.

The chain recombines TRBV5-4 with TRBJ2-7; possible D gene TRBD1, 5 bases. The germline gives CDR1 SGHNT, CDR2 YYREEE (reference sequence). CDR3 size: 15 residues. Deletions cut 2 bases from V and 3 bases from J, with 15 bases between. The CDR3 protein is CASSFFPGPFYEQYF. CDR3 sequence (DNA): TGTGCCAGCAGCTTCTTTCCAGGGCCATTCTACGAGCAGTACTTC.